The source of this TCR beta chain is a study of molecular identifiers for immune sequencing clone quantification. Notes on the study in general: In naive cells, under 1% of molecules belonged to clones above 20 RNA copies, against over 97% in effector cells.

MiXCR, run by TCRdb on the PCR reads, gives a single entry per CDR3 protein. This sample carries 400,000 to 600,000 distinct CDR3 sequences, around 21% of them seen once, and the ten largest clones take about 0.78%. On this clonotype itself: Its antigen is unidentified. A junction end diverges from the germline sequence, so it may reflect a read error.

From germline, CDR1 is LNHDA and CDR2 SQIVND (reference sequence). The CDR3 totals 15 residues. The clonotype was recovered from a human donor in good health. Some libraries in this study had Jurkat cell RNA spiked in. V gene TRBV19 combines with J gene TRBJ2-7, with no clear D. Source material: naive CD8+ T cells from blood, with Jurkat cell RNA spiked in. Subset in this sample: FACS-sorted CD8+CD4-CCR7+CD45RA+ naive T cells. The CDR3 region is CASSNHRSYSYEQHF. CDR3 coding DNA: TGTGCCAGTAGTAACCACCGCTCATACTCCTACGAGCAGCACTTC.